Sequencing of this T cell receptor (beta chain) was carried out in a study of blood T cell repertoires in COVID-19. Background on the study: Cohort 3 donors were reported recovered after two negative PCRs, clearance, or symptom resolution.

The ends lost 5 bases at V and 1 base at J; junction bases unmatched: 7. This CDR3 is 16 amino acids long. Germline V gives CDR1 LNHDA, CDR2 SQIVND (reference sequence). In the original analysis: Estimation of nucleated cell counts relied on the amplification of reference gene primers. Clones were sequenced by immunoSEQ multiplex PCR, and TCRdb holds only the in-frame ones, with some missing. The DNA gave D and trimming, while V, J and clone size come from that table. The sample has 200,000 to 250,000 clones; around 90% are singletons. Cohort allocation depended upon clinical history that participants reported.

Sample: PBMCs or T cells enriched from blood (not recorded which). This clonotype originated in a man aged 25 to 45 in a cohort exposed to, infected with or recovered from COVID-19 (not recorded which). This chain uses TRBV19 with TRBJ1-5; the match to TRBD1 covers 8 bases. The CDR3 DNA follows: TGTGCCAGTAGTGTTGGACAGGGCGCCAGCAATCAGCCCCAGCATTTT. This sequence encodes CASSVGQGASNQPQHF.